Each of the 18 T cell receptor beta chains below was sequenced from the same sample in a study of cytomegalovirus exposure and HLA in healthy donors. The PCR employed 60 Vbeta primers together with 13 Jbeta primers. The protocol was immunoSEQ multiplex PCR, while the TCRdb copy is restricted to in-frame clones and leaves out a portion. The data hold 200,000 to 250,000 clones, with around 81% observed a single time. Sample: PBMCs. Source of these receptors: a woman aged 55-70 years in good health and CMV-seropositive.

This chain joins TRBV6-5 and TRBJ2-5; a possible D gene is TRBD1 (6 bases). The CDR3 loop spans 13 amino acids. V lost 6 bases, J lost 1 base, and 9 bases lay in between. Per the germline V gene, CDR1 is MNHEY and CDR2 is SVGAGI. The CDR3, as DNA: TGTGCCAGCAGCCCGGACAGCCAAGAGACCCAGTACTTC. Translated: CASSPDSQETQYF.

For this clone: The sample carries other DNA sequences with the same CDR3. The chain combines TRBV29-1 with TRBJ1-5, with TRBD1 identical over 7 bases. The CDR3 runs 14 residues. The V segment lost 4 bases and the J segment 0 bases; nucleotides outside the gene matches: 3. Germline-derived CDR1 and CDR2 are SQVTM and ANQGSEA. Here the CDR3 DNA reads TGCAGCGTTGTGACAGGGACTAGCAATCAGCCCCAGCATTTT. This codes for CSVVTGTSNQPQHF.

Only a few counts were recorded for this clone. The chain couples TRBV9 to TRBJ1-4, with D perhaps TRBD1 (6 bases). This CDR3 is built from 14 residues. The V gene's germline CDR1 is SGDLS and CDR2 YYNGEE. The V end was cut by 3 bases, the J end by 4 bases, with 10 bases between. CDR3 in amino acids: CASSADRGNEKLFF. The CDR3 coding sequence is TGTGCCAGCAGCGCGGACAGAGGTAATGAAAAACTGTTTTTT.

The chain recombines TRBV27 with TRBJ2-2; D is possibly TRBD1 (6 bases). Germline values: CDR1 MNHEY, CDR2 SMNVEV (reference sequence). Trimming took off 8 bases at V and 6 bases at J, with 22 bases between the two ends. The CDR3 runs 16 residues. The DNA of the CDR3 is TGTGCCAGCCGCCCTTCTTGGCAGGGGTTAGCCGGGGAGCTGTTTTTT. Its protein product is CASRPSWQGLAGELFF.

This chain uses TRBV19 with TRBJ2-5; possible D gene TRBD1, 5 bases. The V and J ends lost 7 bases and 7 bases respectively, with 19 bases between them. CDR3 size: 14 residues. Germline CDR1 and CDR2: LNHDA and SQIVND (reference sequence). CDR3: CASKSARREGTQYF. The CDR3 DNA sequence: TGTGCCAGTAAGTCGGCCCGCAGGGAAGGGACCCAGTACTTC.

Only a few counts were recorded for this clone. The chain links TRBV5-4 to TRBJ1-2; TRBD1 might be the D (5 bases). CDR1 is SGHNT, CDR2 YYREEE, per germline (reference sequence). V dropped 4 bases and J dropped 6 bases, with 10 bases sitting between them. The CDR3 runs to 12 residues. The CDR3 reads CASSPQGNGYTF. The CDR3 bases are TGTGCCAGCAGCCCCCAGGGTAATGGCTACACCTTC. The full variable domain, with the rest looked up from reference TRBV5-4 and TRBJ1-2, is ETGVTQSPTHLIKTRGQQVTLRCSSQSGHNTVSWYQQALGQGPQFIFQYYREEENGRGNFPPRFSGLQFPNYSSELNVNALELDDSALYLCASSPQGNGYTFGSGTRLTVV.

The V call is TRBV19, the J call TRBJ1-1, with D hard to call. The CDR3 extends over 17 amino acids. Looked up from germline, CDR1 is LNHDA and CDR2 is SQIVND (reference sequence). Deletions cut 0 bases from V and 0 bases from J, with 14 bases between. CDR3 residues: CASSIDTAYAMNTEAFF. In nucleotides, the CDR3 is TGTGCCAGTAGTATAGACACAGCTTACGCGATGAACACTGAAGCTTTCTTT.

This chain links TRBV5-1 with TRBJ2-1; 7 bases line up with TRBD1. The germline V gene encodes CDR1 SGHRS and CDR2 YFSETQ. The ends lost 4 bases at V and 5 bases at J; junction bases unmatched: 3. This CDR3 comprises 13 residues. DNA for the CDR3: TGCGCCAGCAGCGGGACAGAGAACAATGAGCAGTTCTTC. Translating gives CASSGTENNEQFF.

The chain uses TRBV30 and TRBJ2-3; tentatively, D is TRBD2 (5 bases). V lost 2 bases and J lost 6, with 21 bases in between. CDR1 and CDR2 from the germline V gene are GTSNPN and SVGIG (reference sequence). The CDR3 has 16 amino acids. This CDR3 reads CAWSPYTSSRSDTQYF. The CDR3 DNA reads TGTGCCTGGAGTCCCTATACTAGTTCTAGGTCCGATACGCAGTATTTT.

J is TRBJ1-1 and V is TRBV9, with D uncertain. Germline lookup yields CDR1 SGDLS and CDR2 YYNGEE. V dropped 0 bases and J dropped 4 bases, with 16 bases sitting between them. CDR3 length: 16 amino acids. CDR3 loop: CASSVVGGPSGTEAFF. The CDR3 DNA sequence: TGTGCCAGCAGCGTAGTTGGAGGCCCTTCGGGCACTGAAGCTTTCTTT.

The chain combines TRBV29-1 with TRBJ2-2, with D unclear. Trimming cost V 3 bases and J 0 bases, with 8 bases left between them. Looked up from germline, CDR1 is SQVTM and CDR2 is ANQGSEA. The CDR3 runs 14 residues. The CDR3 DNA reads TGCAGCGTTGACTGGGCAGCGAACACCGGGGAGCTGTTTTTT. This codes for CSVDWAANTGELFF.

Only one count was recorded for this clone. The chain recombines TRBV5-1 with TRBJ1-2; 7 bases are a match to TRBD1. V dropped 4 bases and J dropped 7; count of bases not matched to a gene: 16. The CDR3 runs 16 residues. Germline loops: CDR1 SGHRS, CDR2 YFSETQ. The CDR3 region is CASSPIVRDSHSGYTF. The CDR3 DNA is TGCGCCAGCAGCCCAATTGTCCGGGACAGTCATAGTGGCTACACCTTC.

This chain connects TRBV5-6 to TRBJ1-1, with D perhaps TRBD1 (6 bases). Germline-derived CDR1 and CDR2 are SGHDT and YYEEEE. This CDR3 region has 13 residues. V was trimmed by 0 bases and J by 7 bases, leaving 10 bases between them. The CDR3 reads CASSLGRGLEAFF. The CDR3 DNA reads as TGTGCCAGCAGCTTGGGCAGGGGCCTTGAAGCTTTCTTT.

In this sample, this clone turned up a few times. The rearrangement joins TRBV5-1 to TRBJ1-1; D may be TRBD1 (6 bases). The CDR3 spans 14 residues. CDR1 and CDR2 from the germline V gene are SGHRS and YFSETQ. The V gene lost 6 bases and the J gene lost 5 bases, with 17 bases spanning the gap. The CDR3 bases are TGCGCCAGCAACTTACAGGGTTCCAGTACTGAAGCTTTCTTT. It translates to CASNLQGSSTEAFF.

This chain joins TRBV7-9 and TRBJ1-2; D not certain. This CDR3 contains 13 residues. CDR1 and CDR2 (germline): SEHNR, FQNEAQ (reference sequence). Trimming took off 5 bases at V and 7 bases at J, with 14 bases between the two ends. In DNA, the CDR3 is TGTGCCAGCAGCCTCTCTGGTCCCGGTGGCTACACCTTC. Protein: CASSLSGPGGYTF.

The chain recombines TRBV7-3 with TRBJ2-7, with TRBD2 identical over 9 bases. CDR1 and CDR2 (germline): SGHTA, FQGTGA. The CDR3 spans 14 residues. The J segment lost 1 base and the V segment lost 3 bases, leaving 1 base of the junction unmatched. Here the CDR3 reads CASSFLAGSYEQYF. DNA of the CDR3: TGTGCCAGCAGCTTCCTAGCGGGGTCCTACGAGCAGTACTTC.

Turning to this clone: The same CDR3 is also encoded by other DNA sequences in this sample. V and J are TRBV19 and TRBJ2-7; 10 bases fit TRBD1. CDR1 is LNHDA, CDR2 SQIVND, per germline (reference sequence). The CDR3 loop spans 13 amino acids. With 4 bases clipped from V and 4 bases from J, the junction kept 1 base outside the gene matches. The CDR3 region is CASSRDRGYEQYF. CDR3 DNA: TGTGCCAGTAGTAGGGACAGGGGTTACGAGCAGTACTTC.

This chain links TRBV5-1 with TRBJ2-1; 12 bases map to TRBD2. Germline loops: CDR1 SGHRS, CDR2 YFSETQ. V trimming: 1 base; J trimming: 6 bases; junction bases outside the gene matches: 5. The CDR3 runs 16 residues. The CDR3 DNA follows: TGCGCCAGCAGCTTGTTCCGGACTAGCGGGATCAATGAGCAGTTCTTC. Its translation: CASSLFRTSGINEQFF.